This T cell receptor (beta chain) is drawn from a study of T-cell memory formation after mild COVID-19 (dated by TCRdb to about 2021). General notes on the study: Most TCR sequence clusters were specific to one of the two donors. T-cell clones expanding and contracting after mild COVID-19 in a couple of donors were tracked by longitudinal TCRalpha and TCRbeta repertoire sequencing. Two young, previously healthy adult volunteers, one female and one male, were included in the cohort.

The sequencer was an Illumina NovaSeq 6000. Using 5'RACE with constant-segment primers, TCRalpha and TCRbeta cDNA libraries were constructed, with sample barcodes and unique molecular identifiers added in the process. RNA was extracted from every sample with Trizol reagent. The libraries were amplified in two PCR steps, and the second step added a second sample barcode and Illumina TruSeq adapters. Libraries were sequenced on an Illumina NovaSeq with 2 x 150 bp paired-end reads. Concerning the study's data processing: With migec v1.2.7, reads were demultiplexed and then collapsed into UMI-guided consensus sequences. Using mixcr v2.1.11, UMI consensuses were aligned to TRA and TRB V and J templates and then assembled into clonotypes. Clonotypes were classified as expanded or contracted when called significant by both edgeR and NoisET, with noise models trained on biological replicates. For edgeR calls, the thresholds were a false discovery rate-adjusted p below 0.01 and a log2 fold-change of 1. As an exploratory analysis of dynamics, PCA with hierarchical clustering was applied to max-normalized trajectories of the 1000 most abundant clonotypes. The CD4 or CD8 phenotype of responding clones was assigned using the separately sequenced CD4+ and CD8+ repertoires. TCRdb's own reprocessing of the public reads used fastp at Q25 and MiXCR and kept productive beta chains. For every CDR3 protein sequence, its rows merge into one entry that carries the most common genes and DNA. These V and J calls originate from TCRdb's pipeline instead of the authors' own analysis. The sample yields roughly 450,000 distinct CDR3 sequences; about 18% were counted once. The ten largest clones take up approximately 13% of the sample.

The germline V gene yields MGHRA for CDR1 and YSYEKL for CDR2. Between the V and J ends, shortened by 0 bases and 8 bases respectively, the junction contains 23 bases. Measured from the cysteine to the phenylalanine, the CDR3 is 18 residues long. CDR3 DNA is the only sequence kept; it has 54 bases, read in frame from the first base. Here is what the overall study found, with its caveats: The study covered only two mild cases, and larger cohorts including severe cases with pre-infection samples were considered necessary. Balanced CD4/CD8 phenotypes were observed for clones contracting from day 15 to 85, whereas a bias towards CD4+ was observed for a second wave of clones expanding from day 15 to 37. Some responding clones were detected in pre-infection memory, which suggested that pre-existing cross-reactive memory T cells had joined the SARS-CoV-2 response. SARS-CoV-2 specificity was not confirmed for the second-wave clones peaking on day 37. Contracting CD4+ clones appeared mostly in the CM and EM memory subsets, whereas CD8+ clones were enriched in EMRA.

Ficoll-Paque density gradient centrifugation was used to isolate PBMCs. This clonotype was picked up a small number of times. There is no known antigen for this receptor. Per-base quality was not reported, and no clone a single base away is much larger than it. This receptor chain uses TRBV4-1 and TRBJ2-1; the D gene cannot be resolved reliably. Sequencing was performed on PBMCs or a T cell subset sorted from them (not recorded which). The clonotype originates from an adult woman who had mild COVID-19 (a few samples of this study predate the infection). The sample titles of this study are shuffled in the database, so cell type and time point are left out; the donor was told from shared clones. The CDR3 protein sequence reads: CASSQDPVTGASSDEQFF. Read as DNA, the sequence is TGCGCCAGCAGCCAAGATCCCGTGACGGGTGCCAGTTCGGATGAGCAGTTCTTC.